This T cell receptor beta chain was recorded in a study of blood T cell repertoires in COVID-19. Study overall: Specimens from acute and convalescent COVID-19 originated in the United States, Italy and Spain. Sources were T cells, B-cell-depleted T cells, or PBMCs; the material itself was cDNA or gDNA.

Some clones are missing from TCRdb's copy, which holds only in-frame ones; the method was immunoSEQ multiplex PCR. The sample carries roughly 700,000 clones, just under 90% recorded once. Unmatched junction bases numbered 2, after V lost 8 bases and J lost 1 base. The CDR3 covers 14 residues. Germline CDR1 MNHEY, CDR2 SVGAGI. About this clone itself: The sample holds other DNA sequences that translate to the same CDR3.

Sequencing was done on a sample of peripheral blood. The TCR was taken from a woman aged 18-29 years with acute or convalescent COVID-19. V is TRBV6-5 and J is TRBJ2-6; TRBD2 aligns across 7 bases. For the CDR3, the DNA is TGTGCCAGCTCGGGGGGTTCTGGGGCCAACGTCCTGACTTTC. Its translation: CASSGGSGANVLTF.